This TCR beta chain was recovered during a study of identical twins. TCRdb itself ran the 5' RACE reads through MiXCR, one entry per CDR3 protein. The sample yields 600,000 to 700,000 distinct CDR3 sequences, around 20% seen once. Findings and caveats of the study: Alpha sequences out of frame and shared by twins had excess low generation probability. Within beta out-of-frame sequences, the excess sharing observed between twins was weaker.

Concerning this clonotype itself: Its antigen remains unknown.

Another study also made use of these data, one on T cells expressing NK-cell markers. That source notes: One of eight sequenced donors was HCMV-seronegative; the other seven were seropositive.

This TCR derives from a woman aged 18-29 years in good health. Sequenced sample: PBMCs.

In DNA form, the CDR3 reads TGTGCCATCAGTGAACGGGACTCTAGCTCCTACAATGAGCAGTTCTTC. Protein sequence: CAISERDSSSYNEQFF. The rearrangement links TRBV10-3 to TRBJ2-1; D perhaps matches TRBD2 (6 bases). The CDR3 runs 16 residues. The germline V gene has CDR1 ENHRY and CDR2 SYGVKD. Trimming took off 3 bases at V and 0 bases at J, with 12 bases between the two ends.